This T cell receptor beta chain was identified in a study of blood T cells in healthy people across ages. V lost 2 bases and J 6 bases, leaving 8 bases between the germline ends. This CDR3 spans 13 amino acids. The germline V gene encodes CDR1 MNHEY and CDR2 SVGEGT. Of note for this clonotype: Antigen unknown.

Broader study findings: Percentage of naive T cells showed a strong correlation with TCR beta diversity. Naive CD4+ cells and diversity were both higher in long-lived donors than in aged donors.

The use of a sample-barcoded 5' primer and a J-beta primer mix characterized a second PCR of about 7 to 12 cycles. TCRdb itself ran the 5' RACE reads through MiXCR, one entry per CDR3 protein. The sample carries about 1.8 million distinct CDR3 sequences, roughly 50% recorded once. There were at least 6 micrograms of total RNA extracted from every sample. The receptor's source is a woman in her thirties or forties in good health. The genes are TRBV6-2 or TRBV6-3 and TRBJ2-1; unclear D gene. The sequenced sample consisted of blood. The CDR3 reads CASSYIRVNEQFF. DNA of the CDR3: TGTGCCAGCAGTTACATCCGGGTCAATGAGCAGTTCTTC.